The 23 T cell receptor beta chains listed next were all sequenced from one sample in a study of blood T cell repertoires in COVID-19. Measured with immunoSEQ multiplex PCR; TCRdb has only the in-frame clones, and not every one. The table records under 200,000 clones, about 85% of them present only once. Sequenced material: PBMCs or T cells enriched from blood (not recorded which). These receptors originate from a woman aged 40 to 49 with acute COVID-19.

The chain has TRBV6-5 and TRBJ1-2; 8 bases map to TRBD1. CDR3 length: 14 residues. V was clipped by 8 bases and J by 7 bases; unmatched bases: 12. Per the germline V gene, CDR1 is MNHEY and CDR2 is SVGAGI. CDR3 DNA: TGTGCCAGCTCGAGAAAGGACAGGGCCGCTGGCTACACCTTC. Protein product: CASSRKDRAAGYTF.

The CDR3 protein is CASSESTLYNSPLHF. Here the CDR3 DNA reads TGTGCCAGCAGTGAATCTACACTATATAATTCACCCCTCCACTTT. The rearrangement joins TRBV6-1 to TRBJ1-6; D remains unclear. This CDR3 spans 15 amino acids. Germline V CDR1 and CDR2: MNHNS, SASEGT. V dropped 2 bases and J dropped 4 bases, with 9 bases sitting between them.

This chain uses TRBV27 with TRBJ1-1; 7 bases fit TRBD1. The CDR3 is made up of 15 amino acids. V lost 1 base to trimming and J lost 5 bases; unmatched junction nucleotides: 7. Germline assignment: CDR1 MNHEY and CDR2 SMNVEV (reference sequence). The chain's CDR3 is CASSLLTGKGTEAFF. CDR3 bases: TGTGCCAGCAGTTTATTGACAGGGAAAGGAACTGAAGCTTTCTTT.

The chain joins TRBV18 to TRBJ2-1; possible D gene TRBD2, 6 bases. The CDR3 is 15 residues long. With 2 bases removed from V and 6 bases from J, the gap between germline ends came to 14 bases. Germline V CDR1 and CDR2: KGHSH, LQKENI. Here the CDR3 reads CASSPGFPGANEQFF. The CDR3 DNA reads as TGTGCCAGCTCACCAGGTTTTCCGGGAGCCAATGAGCAGTTCTTC.

In DNA form, the CDR3 reads TGCGCCAGCAGCTTGTCACCTACGAACACCGGGGAGCTGTTTTTT. Amino acid sequence: CASSLSPTNTGELFF. This chain links TRBV5-1 with TRBJ2-2; D unresolved. V was trimmed by 1 base and J by 0 bases, leaving 7 bases between them. Germline CDR1 is SGHRS and CDR2 is YFSETQ. The CDR3 covers 15 residues. Looking up the rest from reference TRBV5-1 and TRBJ2-2 gives the full variable domain: KAGVTQTPRYLIKTRGQQVTLSCSPISGHRSVSWYQQTPGQGLQFLFEYFSETQRNKGNFPGRFSGRQFSNSRSEMNVSTLELGDSALYLCASSLSPTNTGELFFGEGSRLTVL.

The sample holds many counts of this clone. The J gene is TRBJ2-5, the V gene TRBV9; 8 bases agree with TRBD1. Germline CDR1 reads SGDLS; CDR2 reads YYNGEE. This CDR3 contains 15 residues. V lost 3 bases and J lost 1; bases outside the gene matches: 5. The CDR3 nucleotides are TGTGCCAGCAGCGCTTGGACAGGGTTCCAAGAGACCCAGTACTTC. It translates to CASSAWTGFQETQYF.

The genes are TRBV27 and TRBJ2-1; TRBD2 aligns across 13 bases. Germline V gene sequence: CDR1 MNHEY, CDR2 SMNVEV (reference sequence). Unmatched junction bases numbered 16, after V lost 6 bases and J lost 5 bases. This CDR3 is built from 19 residues. The CDR3: CASRRGTSGRAHDNNEQFF. The CDR3 DNA reads TGTGCCAGCAGGAGGGGAACTAGCGGGAGGGCCCATGATAACAATGAGCAGTTCTTC.

The rearrangement uses TRBV5-6 and TRBJ2-3; TRBD2 aligns across 14 bases. The V gene end was trimmed by 2 bases and the J gene end by 1 base; junction bases not matched to a gene: 3. This CDR3 region has 17 residues. Germline CDR1 and CDR2: SGHDT and YYEEEE. The CDR3 loop is CASSFGTSGRGTDTQYF. The CDR3 nucleotides are TGTGCCAGCAGCTTTGGGACTAGCGGGAGAGGCACAGATACGCAGTATTTT.

V and J are TRBV12-5 and TRBJ2-2; D gene uncertain. This CDR3 region has 15 residues. The V gene lost 0 bases and the J gene lost 4 bases, with 9 bases spanning the gap. Germline loops: CDR1 LGHNT, CDR2 FRNRAP. The CDR3 loop is CASGLVVASTGELFF. DNA for the CDR3: TGTGCTAGTGGTTTGGTAGTGGCCTCCACCGGGGAGCTGTTTTTT.

The chain carries TRBV3-1 (or the pseudogene TRBV3-2) and TRBJ2-5; TRBD2 matches 7 bases. The CDR3 is 15 residues long. Germline V lookup: CDR1 LGHDT, CDR2 YNNKEL (reference sequence). Trimming at V came to 1 base and at J to 8 bases, leaving 10 bases not matched to a gene. In nucleotides, the CDR3 is TGTGCCAGCAGCCAAGGGGCTGGACTAGAATCAACCCAGTACTTC. It translates to CASSQGAGLESTQYF.

The gene calls are TRBV18 and TRBJ1-5; possibly TRBD1 for D (6 bases). Germline V CDR1 and CDR2: KGHSH, LQKENI. The CDR3 length is 15 residues. V lost 1 base, J lost 6 bases, and 13 bases lay in between. The DNA for the CDR3 is TGTGCCAGCTCACCACAGGAGGGGGGGCCTCAGCCCCAGCATTTT. This codes for CASSPQEGGPQPQHF.

The chain employs TRBV6-1 and TRBJ2-7; D not resolved. Per germline, CDR1 MNHNS and CDR2 SASEGT. Trimming cost V 3 bases and J 0 bases, with 9 bases left between them. This CDR3 comprises 14 residues. The CDR3 is CASSDRSYSYEQYF. The CDR3, as DNA: TGTGCCAGCAGTGACAGGTCTTACTCCTACGAGCAGTACTTC.

The chain is built from TRBV7-9 and TRBJ2-1; 14 bases line up with TRBD2. CDR1 and CDR2 from the germline V gene are SEHNR and FQNEAQ (reference sequence). V lost 6 bases and J lost 8; bases outside the gene matches: 6. CDR3 size: 15 residues. The CDR3 protein is CASSSTSGRADEQFF. The CDR3 nucleotides are TGTGCCAGCAGTTCGACTAGCGGGAGGGCTGATGAGCAGTTCTTC.

This clone came up a few times. The V call is TRBV19, the J call TRBJ2-7, with TRBD2 matching 10 bases. The CDR3 is made up of 15 amino acids. Germline CDR1 LNHDA, CDR2 SQIVND (reference sequence). V shed 2 bases, J shed 6 bases, and the junction held 7 bases outside the gene matches. CDR3 in amino acids: CASSILAGDASEQYF. The CDR3 DNA sequence: TGTGCCAGTAGTATACTAGCGGGAGACGCCTCCGAGCAGTACTTC.

The genes are TRBV10-3 and TRBJ2-7, with TRBD1 as a possible D gene (5 bases). The germline V gene encodes CDR1 ENHRY and CDR2 SYGVKD. CDR3 length: 13 amino acids. Trimming shortened V by 4 bases and J by 1 base, and 8 bases separated the two germline ends. CDR3 in amino acids: CAISAQVSYEQYF. In DNA, the CDR3 is TGTGCCATCAGTGCACAGGTTTCCTACGAGCAGTACTTC.

The chain is built from TRBV3-1 (or the pseudogene TRBV3-2) and TRBJ1-1, with 7 bases fitting TRBD1. The CDR3 sequence is 15 residues long. Germline trimming cut 1 base from V and 1 base from J; bases unmatched to any gene: 3. The germline CDR1 and CDR2 sequences are LGHDT and YNNKEL (reference sequence). CDR3 in DNA: TGTGCCAGCAGCCAAGCCGGGACAGAGAACACTGAAGCTTTCTTT. Protein: CASSQAGTENTEAFF.

The chain joins TRBV18 to TRBJ2-6; 7 nucleotides agree with TRBD1. V gave up 3 bases and J gave up 2 bases; unmatched junction bases: 7. Germline V gene sequence: CDR1 KGHSH, CDR2 LQKENI. The CDR3 is 17 residues long. CDR3 loop: CASSPDRVGAGANVLTF. The CDR3, as DNA: TGTGCCAGCTCACCTGACAGGGTAGGTGCTGGGGCCAACGTCCTGACTTTC.

This clone was found once. V and J are TRBV10-3 and TRBJ2-5, with a tentative D call TRBD1 (6 bases). Per germline, CDR1 ENHRY and CDR2 SYGVKD. V shed 7 bases and J shed 5 bases, with 14 bases lying between them. The CDR3 spans 13 residues. The CDR3 DNA reads as TGTGCCATCAATGACAGGCATCGGGAGACCCAGTACTTC. It is translated as CAINDRHRETQYF.

The J gene is TRBJ1-5, the V gene TRBV30; unclear D gene. This CDR3 has 14 amino acids. CDR1 GTSNPN and CDR2 SVGIG come from the germline V gene (reference sequence). V lost 1 base and J 3 bases, leaving 10 bases between the germline ends. The CDR3 nucleotides are TGTGCCTGGAGTGCTAGCGGACCCAATCAGCCCCAGCATTTT. Its protein is CAWSASGPNQPQHF.

The V gene is TRBV11-2, the J gene TRBJ2-3; maybe TRBD2 (5 bases). The CDR3 length is 14 residues. Trimming took 0 bases from V and 4 from J, leaving 8 bases between them. Germline loops: CDR1 SGHAT, CDR2 FQNNGV. The DNA for the CDR3 is TGTGCCAGCAGCTTAGATAGGACTCCAGATACGCAGTATTTT. Residues: CASSLDRTPDTQYF.

V and J are TRBV6-1 and TRBJ2-7; 8 nucleotides align to TRBD1. Germline V gives CDR1 MNHNS, CDR2 SASEGT. The CDR3 is 15 residues long. Losses at the gene ends were 3 bases for V and 2 bases for J; bases not matched to a gene: 6. CDR3 DNA sequence: TGTGCCAGCAGTGATATGGGGACAGGCGCCTACGAGCAGTACTTC. It codes for CASSDMGTGAYEQYF.

The chain is built from TRBV18 and TRBJ1-3, with D hard to call. V lost 2 bases, J lost 0 bases, and 5 bases lay in between. This CDR3 spans 14 amino acids. Germline CDR1 is KGHSH and CDR2 is LQKENI. CDR3 residues: CASSPSVSGNTIYF. The DNA for the CDR3 is TGTGCCAGCTCACCATCAGTCTCTGGAAACACCATATATTTT.

This chain connects TRBV4-2 to TRBJ2-6, with 13 bases lining up with TRBD2. This CDR3 spans 18 amino acids. With 3 bases clipped from V and 0 bases from J, the junction kept 2 bases outside the gene matches. Germline assignment: CDR1 LGHNA and CDR2 YNFKEQ. The CDR3 region has the DNA TGTGCCAGCAGCCAGGGACTAGCGGGATTCTCTGGGGCCAACGTCCTGACTTTC. This codes for CASSQGLAGFSGANVLTF.